A single sample gave rise to the 11 T cell receptor beta chains below, sequenced in a study of cytomegalovirus exposure and HLA in healthy donors. The PCR made use of 60 Vbeta and 13 Jbeta primers. Assay used: immunoSEQ multiplex PCR; TCRdb lists only in-frame clones, some missing. The table includes under 100,000 clones, more than 75% detected once. Source material: PBMCs. The receptors derive from a human donor in good health.

The genes are TRBV5-1 and TRBJ1-2; 7 bases agree with TRBD1. The CDR3 has 15 amino acids. V was clipped by 4 bases and J by 7 bases; unmatched bases: 13. The germline V gene encodes CDR1 SGHRS and CDR2 YFSETQ. The CDR3 bases are TGCGCCAGCAGCATATCGACAGGGCCCCCTGGTGGCTACACCTTC. Translated: CASSISTGPPGGYTF.

Ten or more counts support this clone. The chain recombines TRBV7-2 with TRBJ1-4; D might be TRBD1 (6 bases). Germline-derived CDR1 and CDR2 are SGHTA and FQGNSA. The ends were cut back, 0 bases at V and 0 bases at J, with 8 bases in the middle. The CDR3 runs to 16 residues. The CDR3 DNA follows: TGTGCCAGCAGCTTAGCAGGGGGAGCAACTAATGAAAAACTGTTTTTT. Translation: CASSLAGGATNEKLFF.

V and J are TRBV5-4 and TRBJ2-7; 8 bases agree with TRBD2. Germline V gives CDR1 SGHNT, CDR2 YYREEE (reference sequence). V trimming: 3 bases; J trimming: 7 bases; junction bases outside the gene matches: 6. The CDR3 contains 13 residues. The CDR3 spells CASSSNRGGEQYF. The CDR3 coding sequence is TGTGCCAGCAGCTCCAACCGGGGGGGGGAGCAGTACTTC.

The V and J genes are TRBV30 and TRBJ1-2; a weak D match, TRBD1 (5 bases). This CDR3 region has 13 residues. Between the trimmed V and J ends, which lost 6 bases and 8 bases, there was a span of 19 bases. Germline CDR1 reads GTSNPN; CDR2 reads SVGIG (reference sequence). The CDR3 is CACLQIAWGGYTF. DNA of the CDR3: TGTGCCTGTTTACAGATTGCATGGGGCGGCTACACCTTC.

For this clone: A read error may account for a junction end that differs from germline. The rearrangement joins TRBV7-9 to TRBJ1-6; 9 nucleotides agree with TRBD1. In germline, CDR1 is SEHNR, CDR2 FQNEAQ (reference sequence). CDR3 length equals 14 residues. The CDR3 DNA follows: TGTTCCAGCAGCCTTGGACAGGGGAATTCACCCCTCCACTTT. Protein sequence: CSSSLGQGNSPLHF.

The chain has TRBV6-1 and TRBJ2-7; 7 bases agree with TRBD1. V shed 6 bases and J 0 bases; nucleotides not matched to a gene: 2. CDR3 length: 13 amino acids. Germline V CDR1 and CDR2: MNHNS, SASEGT. The CDR3 here is CASRRQGSYEQYF. As DNA, the CDR3 is TGTGCCAGCAGAAGACAGGGCTCCTACGAGCAGTACTTC.

The J gene is TRBJ1-5, the V gene TRBV25-1; TRBD1 might be the D (6 bases). Germline CDR1 MGHDK, CDR2 SYGVNS. V lost 5 bases to trimming and J lost 0 bases, with 11 bases between them. This CDR3 comprises 15 residues. CDR3 sequence (DNA): TGTGCCAGCAGTTCCTCAGGGGTTAGCAATCAGCCCCAGCATTTT. Translation: CASSSSGVSNQPQHF.

This clone was found many times. Other DNA sequences within the sample encode an identical CDR3. This sequence joins TRBV9 and TRBJ1-2, with TRBD1 identical over 7 bases. The ends lost 4 bases at V and 3 bases at J; junction bases unmatched: 3. Per germline, CDR1 SGDLS and CDR2 YYNGEE. The CDR3 contains 13 residues. The CDR3 bases are TGTGCCAGCAGCTTCACAGGGGACTATGGCTACACCTTC. This sequence encodes CASSFTGDYGYTF.

This clone was seen only a few times. V is TRBV4-1 and J is TRBJ2-2, with 11 positions matching TRBD2. This CDR3 is built from 16 residues. Germline CDR1 is MGHRA and CDR2 is YSYEKL. With 5 bases clipped from V and 7 bases from J, the junction kept 9 bases outside the gene matches. In nucleotides, the CDR3 is TGCGCCAGCAGCTATACTAGCGGGGGAAGGGGCGGGGAGCTGTTTTTT. It specifies CASSYTSGGRGGELFF.

This chain links TRBV5-6 with TRBJ1-6; D may be TRBD1 (5 bases). Germline V gene data show CDR1 as SGHDT and CDR2 as YYEEEE. The CDR3 length is 14 residues. Between the trimmed V and J ends, which lost 3 bases and 4 bases, there was a span of 8 bases. The CDR3 sequence: CASSWGRYNSPLHF. CDR3 coding DNA: TGTGCCAGCAGCTGGGGCCGATATAATTCACCCCTCCACTTT.

The chain carries TRBV4-2 and TRBJ2-5; D ambiguous. V was pared by 0 bases and J by 1 base, with 3 bases between. The CDR3 consists of 13 residues. The germline CDR1 and CDR2 sequences are LGHNA and YNFKEQ. The chain's CDR3 is CASSQDIQETQYF. The CDR3 DNA follows: TGTGCCAGCAGCCAAGACATCCAAGAGACCCAGTACTTC.